This T cell receptor beta chain was sequenced for a study of blood T cells in healthy people across ages. The germline V gene has CDR1 MNHEY and CDR2 SVGEGT. V was clipped by 5 bases and J by 2 bases, with 27 bases between them. The CDR3 length is 19 residues. For the second PCR, which ran for 7 to 11 cycles, a sample-barcoded 5' primer and a J-beta primer mix were used. TCRdb used MiXCR to reprocess the 5' RACE reads, holding one entry per CDR3 protein. Of 450,000 to 650,000 distinct CDR3 sequences detected, 24% appear once; the ten largest clones hold 8.5% to 9.5%. Only a few counts were recorded for this clonotype. The sample was also linked to a second study, of T cells of mothers and their children.

V and J are TRBV6-2 or TRBV6-3 and TRBJ1-2; D gene ambiguous. The sequence came from a boy aged 5-17 years in good health. Sequencing used blood. The CDR3 here is CASSPRDFETAPWNYGYTF. DNA of the CDR3: TGTGCCAGCAGTCCCCGGGATTTTGAGACTGCCCCTTGGAACTATGGCTACACCTTC.